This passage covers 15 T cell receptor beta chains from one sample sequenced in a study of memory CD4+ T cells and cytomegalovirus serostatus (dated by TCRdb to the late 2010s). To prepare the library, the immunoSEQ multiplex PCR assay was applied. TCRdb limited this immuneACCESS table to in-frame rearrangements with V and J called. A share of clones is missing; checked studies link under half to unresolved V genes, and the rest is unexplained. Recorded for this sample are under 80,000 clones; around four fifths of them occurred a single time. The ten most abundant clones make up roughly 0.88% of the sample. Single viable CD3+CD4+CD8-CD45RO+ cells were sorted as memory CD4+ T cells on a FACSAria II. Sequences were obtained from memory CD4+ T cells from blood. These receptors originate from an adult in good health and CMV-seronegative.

CDR3 DNA: TGCAGCGTTTGGGGGCGGTTTTACAATGAGCAGTTCTTC. Encoded protein: CSVWGRFYNEQFF. The V and J genes are TRBV29-1 and TRBJ2-1; D is possibly TRBD1 (6 bases). The CDR3 consists of 13 residues. Trimming took off 5 bases at V and 4 bases at J, with 12 bases between the two ends. Looked up from germline, CDR1 is SQVTM and CDR2 is ANQGSEA.

CDR3 coding DNA: TGTGCCTGGAGTACGGATGCAACTAATGAAAAACTGTTTTTT. Amino acid sequence: CAWSTDATNEKLFF. V gene TRBV30 combines with J gene TRBJ1-4; D is unclear. Trimming took off 2 bases at V and 0 bases at J, with 7 bases between the two ends. The CDR3 spans 14 residues. CDR1 is GTSNPN and CDR2 is SVGIG in the germline V gene (reference sequence).

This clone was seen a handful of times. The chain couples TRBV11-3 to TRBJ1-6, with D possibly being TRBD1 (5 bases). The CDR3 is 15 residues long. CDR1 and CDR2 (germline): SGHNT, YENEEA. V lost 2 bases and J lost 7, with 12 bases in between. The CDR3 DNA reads TGTGCCAGCAGCTTAAATGCAGGGAGCAATTCACCCCTCCACTTT. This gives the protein CASSLNAGSNSPLHF.

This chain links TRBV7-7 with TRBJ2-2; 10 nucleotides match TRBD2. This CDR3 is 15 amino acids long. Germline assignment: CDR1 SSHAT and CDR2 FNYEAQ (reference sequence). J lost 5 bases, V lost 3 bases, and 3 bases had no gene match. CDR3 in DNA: TGTGCCAGCAGCTTGGTGACTAGCGGGACCGGGGAGCTGTTTTTT. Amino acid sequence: CASSLVTSGTGELFF. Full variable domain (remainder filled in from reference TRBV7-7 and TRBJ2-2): GAGVSQSPRYKVTKRGQDVTLRCDPISSHATLYWYQQALGQGPEFLTYFNYEAQPDKSGLPSDRFSAERPEGSISTLTIQRTEQRDSAMYRCASSLVTSGTGELFFGEGSRLTVL.

The CDR3 protein is CASKGQVNTEAFF. CDR3 nucleotides: TGCGCCAGCAAAGGACAGGTGAACACTGAAGCTTTCTTT. J is TRBJ1-1 and V is TRBV5-1, with 7 bases identical to TRBD1. Germline assignment: CDR1 SGHRS and CDR2 YFSETQ. The trim removed 6 bases at V and 0 bases at J, leaving 2 bases unmatched. The CDR3 totals 13 residues.

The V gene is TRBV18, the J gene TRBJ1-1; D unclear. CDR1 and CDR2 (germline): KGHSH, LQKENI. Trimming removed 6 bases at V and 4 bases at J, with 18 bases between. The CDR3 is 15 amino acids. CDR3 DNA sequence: TGTGCCAGCTCCCCTTACACCCCCGGGAGCACTGAAGCTTTCTTT. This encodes CASSPYTPGSTEAFF.

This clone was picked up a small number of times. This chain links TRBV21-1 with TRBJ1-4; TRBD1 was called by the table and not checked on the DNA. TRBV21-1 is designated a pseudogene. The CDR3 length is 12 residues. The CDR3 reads CASSKARFLLFF. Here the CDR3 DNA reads TGTGCCAGCAGCAAGGCCCGTTTCTTGCTGTTTTTT.

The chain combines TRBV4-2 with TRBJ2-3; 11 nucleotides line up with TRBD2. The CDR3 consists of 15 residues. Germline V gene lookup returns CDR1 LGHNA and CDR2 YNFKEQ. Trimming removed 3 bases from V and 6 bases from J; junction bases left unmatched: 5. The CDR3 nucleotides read TGTGCCAGCAGCCAGGGGACTAGCGGCGAGGATACGCAGTATTTT. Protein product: CASSQGTSGEDTQYF.

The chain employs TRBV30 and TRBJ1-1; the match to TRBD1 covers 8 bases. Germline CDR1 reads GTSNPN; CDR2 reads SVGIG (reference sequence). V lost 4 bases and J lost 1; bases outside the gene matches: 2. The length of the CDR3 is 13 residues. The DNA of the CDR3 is TGTGCCTGGAAAGGACAGGGGAACACTGAAGCTTTCTTT. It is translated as CAWKGQGNTEAFF.

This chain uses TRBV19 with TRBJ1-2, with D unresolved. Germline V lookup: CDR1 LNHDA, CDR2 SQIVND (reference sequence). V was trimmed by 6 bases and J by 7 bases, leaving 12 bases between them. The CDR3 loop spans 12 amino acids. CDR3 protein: CASRVLTSGYTF. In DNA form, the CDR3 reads TGTGCCAGTAGGGTCCTCACGTCTGGCTACACCTTC.

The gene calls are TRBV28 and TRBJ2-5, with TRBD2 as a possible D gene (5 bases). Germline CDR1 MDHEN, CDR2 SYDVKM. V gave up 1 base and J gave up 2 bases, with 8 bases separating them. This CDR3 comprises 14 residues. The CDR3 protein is CASSLSRAQETQYF. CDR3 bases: TGTGCCAGCAGTTTATCGCGGGCGCAAGAGACCCAGTACTTC.

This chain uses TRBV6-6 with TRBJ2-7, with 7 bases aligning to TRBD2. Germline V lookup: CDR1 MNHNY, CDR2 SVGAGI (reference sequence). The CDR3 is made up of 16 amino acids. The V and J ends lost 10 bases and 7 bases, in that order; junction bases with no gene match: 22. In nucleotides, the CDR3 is TGTGCCACCCAAGCGGGGTTGGCTAGCGCTGCGGGGGAGCAGTACTTC. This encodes CATQAGLASAAGEQYF.

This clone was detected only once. CDR3 amino acids: CASSVGGLAREQYF. CDR3 DNA sequence: TGTGCCAGCAGCGTAGGAGGGTTGGCCCGCGAGCAGTACTTC. The chain combines TRBV9 with TRBJ2-7, with D possibly matching TRBD2 (5 bases). The CDR3 is made up of 14 amino acids. V was pared by 0 bases and J by 6 bases, with 13 bases between. CDR1 is SGDLS, CDR2 YYNGEE, per germline.

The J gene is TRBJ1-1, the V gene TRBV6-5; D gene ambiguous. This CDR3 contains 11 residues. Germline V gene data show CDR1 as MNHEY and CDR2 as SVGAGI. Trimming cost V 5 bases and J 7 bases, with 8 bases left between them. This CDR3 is CASSPKYEAFF. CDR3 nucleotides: TGTGCCAGCAGTCCAAAATATGAAGCTTTCTTT.

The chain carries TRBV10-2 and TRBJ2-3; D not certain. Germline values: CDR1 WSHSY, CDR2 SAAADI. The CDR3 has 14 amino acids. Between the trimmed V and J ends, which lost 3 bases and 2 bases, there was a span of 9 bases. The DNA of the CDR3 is TGCGCCAGCAGTGACACTTCTTACACAGATACGCAGTATTTT. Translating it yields CASSDTSYTDTQYF.